This T cell receptor beta chain originates from a study of blood T cell repertoires in COVID-19. As for the study in general: Sites across the United States, Italy and Spain contributed samples from acute and convalescent COVID-19. T cells, B-cell-depleted T cells, or PBMCs supplied cDNA or gDNA.

Per the original methods: Reference gene primer amplification gave estimated nucleated cell counts. Sequencing was performed with immunoSEQ multiplex PCR; in TCRdb, only in-frame clones are kept and a portion is missing. The V and J calls and the clone size are those of that table, but D and trimming were determined from the DNA. The sample contains over 250,000 clones, over 75% of which appear only once. The sequence was collected from a man over 45 with active or convalescent COVID-19. Material: peripheral blood.

The CDR3 coding sequence is TGTGCCAGTAGCCTCACAGGGGGTACGAACACCGGGGAGCTGTTTTTT. Its protein product is CASSLTGGTNTGELFF. The chain recombines TRBV19 with TRBJ2-2; 8 positions agree with TRBD1. Germline CDR1 LNHDA, CDR2 SQIVND (reference sequence). Trimming cost V 6 bases and J 0 bases; bases outside gene matches: 6. The CDR3 totals 16 residues.